This TCR beta chain was sequenced for a study of control samples from healthy donors and cancer patients. Assay used: immunoSEQ multiplex PCR; TCRdb lists only in-frame clones, some missing. The sample comprises 50,000 or so clones, 80% to 90% of which are singletons, and 2.5% to 3% rests with the top ten. This CDR3 has 14 residues. Germline CDR1 and CDR2: SGHTA and FQGNSA. The V gene lost 1 base and the J gene lost 7 bases, with 13 bases spanning the gap. Specimen: PBMCs. This receptor was obtained from a woman in her 50s with lung cancer. This chain links TRBV7-2 with TRBJ1-2; possible D gene TRBD1, 6 bases. The CDR3 loop is CASSLGGTYAGYTF. The DNA of the CDR3 is TGTGCCAGCAGCTTAGGAGGGACATACGCTGGCTACACCTTC.